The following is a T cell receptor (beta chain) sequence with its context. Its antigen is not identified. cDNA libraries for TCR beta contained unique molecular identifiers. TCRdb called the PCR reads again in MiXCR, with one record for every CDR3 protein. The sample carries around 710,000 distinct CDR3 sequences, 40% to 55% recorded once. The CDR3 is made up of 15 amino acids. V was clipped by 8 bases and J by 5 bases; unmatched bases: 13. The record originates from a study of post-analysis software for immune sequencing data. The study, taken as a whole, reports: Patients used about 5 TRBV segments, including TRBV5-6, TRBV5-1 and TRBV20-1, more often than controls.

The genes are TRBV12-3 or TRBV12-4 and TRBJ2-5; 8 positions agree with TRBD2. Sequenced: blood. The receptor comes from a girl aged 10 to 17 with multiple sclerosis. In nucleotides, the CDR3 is TGTGCCAGCCGGGACGCCGGGACTAGAGGGGAGACCCAGTACTTC. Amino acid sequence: CASRDAGTRGETQYF.